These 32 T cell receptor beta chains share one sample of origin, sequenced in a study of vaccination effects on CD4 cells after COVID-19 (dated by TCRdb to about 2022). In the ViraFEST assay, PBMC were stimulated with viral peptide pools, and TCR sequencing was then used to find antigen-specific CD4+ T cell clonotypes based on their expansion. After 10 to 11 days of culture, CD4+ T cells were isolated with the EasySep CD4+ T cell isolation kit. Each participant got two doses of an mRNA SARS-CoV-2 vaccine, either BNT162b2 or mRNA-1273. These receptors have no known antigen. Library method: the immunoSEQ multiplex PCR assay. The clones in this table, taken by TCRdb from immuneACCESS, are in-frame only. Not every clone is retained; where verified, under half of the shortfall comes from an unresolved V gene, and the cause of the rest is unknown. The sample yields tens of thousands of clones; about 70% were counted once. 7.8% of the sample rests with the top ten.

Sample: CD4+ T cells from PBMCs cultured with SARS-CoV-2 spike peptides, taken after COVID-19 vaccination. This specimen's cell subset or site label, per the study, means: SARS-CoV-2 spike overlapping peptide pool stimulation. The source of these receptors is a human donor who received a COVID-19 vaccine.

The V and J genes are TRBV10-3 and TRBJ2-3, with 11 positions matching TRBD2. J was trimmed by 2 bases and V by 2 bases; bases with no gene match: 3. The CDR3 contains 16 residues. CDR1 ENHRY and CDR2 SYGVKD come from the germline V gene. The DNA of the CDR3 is TGTGCCATCAGTGAGGGGACTAGCGGAAACACAGATACGCAGTATTTT. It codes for CAISEGTSGNTDTQYF.

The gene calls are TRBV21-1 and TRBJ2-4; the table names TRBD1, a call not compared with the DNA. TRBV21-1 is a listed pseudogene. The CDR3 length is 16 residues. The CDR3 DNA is TGTGCCAGCAGCAACTGGGCAGGGGGCCCCAAAAACATTCAGTACTTC. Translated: CASSNWAGGPKNIQYF.

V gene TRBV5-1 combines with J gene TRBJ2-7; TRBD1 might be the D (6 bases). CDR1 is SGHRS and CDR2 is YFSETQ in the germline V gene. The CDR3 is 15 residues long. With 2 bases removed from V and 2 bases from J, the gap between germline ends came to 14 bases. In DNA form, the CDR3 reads TGCGCCAGCAGCTTTATGACGGGACAACCCTACGAGCAGTACTTC. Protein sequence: CASSFMTGQPYEQYF. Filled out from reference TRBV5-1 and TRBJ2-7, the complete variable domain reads KAGVTQTPRYLIKTRGQQVTLSCSPISGHRSVSWYQQTPGQGLQFLFEYFSETQRNKGNFPGRFSGRQFSNSRSEMNVSTLELGDSALYLCASSFMTGQPYEQYFGPGTRLTVT.

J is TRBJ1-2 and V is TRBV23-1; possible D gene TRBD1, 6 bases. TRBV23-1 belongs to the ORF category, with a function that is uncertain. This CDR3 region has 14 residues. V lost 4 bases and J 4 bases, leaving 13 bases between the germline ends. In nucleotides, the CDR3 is TGCGCCAGCAGTCCGGGGGGCGCGGGCTATGGCTACACCTTC. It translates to CASSPGGAGYGYTF.

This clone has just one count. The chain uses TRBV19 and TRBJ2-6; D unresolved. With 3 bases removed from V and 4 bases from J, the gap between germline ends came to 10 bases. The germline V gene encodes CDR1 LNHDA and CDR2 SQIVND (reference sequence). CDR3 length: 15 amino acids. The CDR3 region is CASSIVLAGANVLTF. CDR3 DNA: TGTGCCAGTAGTATCGTTCTGGCCGGGGCCAACGTCCTGACTTTC.

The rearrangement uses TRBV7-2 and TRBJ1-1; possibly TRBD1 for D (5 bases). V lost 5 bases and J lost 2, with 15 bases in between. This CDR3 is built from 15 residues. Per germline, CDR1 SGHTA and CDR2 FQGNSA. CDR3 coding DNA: TGTGCCAGCAGCCCTCCCCTAGGGGCTAACACTGAAGCTTTCTTT. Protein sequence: CASSPPLGANTEAFF.

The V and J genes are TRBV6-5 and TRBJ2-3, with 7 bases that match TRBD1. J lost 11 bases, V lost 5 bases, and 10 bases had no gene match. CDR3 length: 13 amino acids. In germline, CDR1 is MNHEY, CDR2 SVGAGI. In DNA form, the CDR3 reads TGTGCCAGCAGTCCCGGTGAGGGGGCAGGGCAGTATTTT. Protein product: CASSPGEGAGQYF.

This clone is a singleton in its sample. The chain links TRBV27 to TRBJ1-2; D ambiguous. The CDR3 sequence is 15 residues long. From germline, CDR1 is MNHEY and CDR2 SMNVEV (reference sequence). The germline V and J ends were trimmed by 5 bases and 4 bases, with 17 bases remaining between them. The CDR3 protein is CASSPWESTGYGYTF. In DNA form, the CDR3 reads TGTGCCAGCAGTCCGTGGGAATCAACGGGCTATGGCTACACCTTC.

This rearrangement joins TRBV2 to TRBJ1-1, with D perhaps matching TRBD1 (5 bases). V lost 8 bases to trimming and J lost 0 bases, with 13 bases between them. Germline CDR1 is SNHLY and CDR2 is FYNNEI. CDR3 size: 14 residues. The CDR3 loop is CASGDGTVNTEAFF. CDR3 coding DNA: TGTGCCAGCGGAGACGGGACGGTGAACACTGAAGCTTTCTTT.

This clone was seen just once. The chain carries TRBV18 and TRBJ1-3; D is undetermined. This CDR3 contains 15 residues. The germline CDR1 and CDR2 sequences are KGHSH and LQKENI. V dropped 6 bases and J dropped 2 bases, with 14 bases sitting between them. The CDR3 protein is CASSTISITGNTIYF. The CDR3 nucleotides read TGTGCCAGCTCGACAATTTCCATTACTGGAAACACCATATATTTT.

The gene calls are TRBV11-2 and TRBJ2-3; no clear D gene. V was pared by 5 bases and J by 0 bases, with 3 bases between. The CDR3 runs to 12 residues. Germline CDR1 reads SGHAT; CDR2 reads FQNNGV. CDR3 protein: CASSPSTDTQYF. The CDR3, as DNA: TGTGCCAGCAGCCCCAGCACAGATACGCAGTATTTT.

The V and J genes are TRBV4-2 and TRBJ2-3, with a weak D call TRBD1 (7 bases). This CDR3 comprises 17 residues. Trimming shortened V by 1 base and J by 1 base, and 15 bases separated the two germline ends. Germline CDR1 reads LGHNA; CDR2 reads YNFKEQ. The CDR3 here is CASSQGPGGRGTDTQYF. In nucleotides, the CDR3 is TGTGCCAGCAGCCAAGGCCCAGGGGGGCGCGGCACAGATACGCAGTATTTT.

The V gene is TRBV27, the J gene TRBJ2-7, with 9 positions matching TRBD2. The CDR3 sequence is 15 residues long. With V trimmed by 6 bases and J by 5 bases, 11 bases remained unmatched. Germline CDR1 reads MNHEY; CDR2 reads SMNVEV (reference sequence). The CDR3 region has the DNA TGTGCCAGCAGGCTCCTAGCGGGGCCGGGGAACGAGCAGTACTTC. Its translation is CASRLLAGPGNEQYF.

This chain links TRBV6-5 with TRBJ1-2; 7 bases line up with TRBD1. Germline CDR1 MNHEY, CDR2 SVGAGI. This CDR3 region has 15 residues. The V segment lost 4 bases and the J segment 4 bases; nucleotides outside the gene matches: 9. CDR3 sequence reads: CASSSWTGSLYGYTF. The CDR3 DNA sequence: TGTGCCAGCAGTTCCTGGACAGGATCACTCTATGGCTACACCTTC.

The CDR3 reads CASSQAQANLHGYTF. CDR3 bases: TGCGCCAGCAGCCAAGCACAGGCTAACCTTCATGGCTACACCTTC. V usage is TRBV4-1 and J usage is TRBJ1-2; tentatively, D is TRBD1 (5 bases). CDR1 is MGHRA and CDR2 is YSYEKL in the germline V gene. Between the trimmed V and J ends, which lost 1 base and 6 bases, there was a span of 15 bases. This CDR3 is 15 amino acids long.

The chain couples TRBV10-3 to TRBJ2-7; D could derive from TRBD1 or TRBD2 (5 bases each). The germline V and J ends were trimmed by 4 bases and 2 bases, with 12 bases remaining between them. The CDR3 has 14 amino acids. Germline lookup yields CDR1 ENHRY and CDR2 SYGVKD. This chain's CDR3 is CAISGGTAPYEQYF. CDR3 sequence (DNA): TGTGCCATCAGTGGTGGGACGGCCCCCTACGAGCAGTACTTC.

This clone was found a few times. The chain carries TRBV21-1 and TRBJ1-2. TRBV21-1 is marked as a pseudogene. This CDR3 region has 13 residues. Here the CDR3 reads CASSNRVFYGYTF. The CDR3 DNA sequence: TGTGCCAGCAGCAACCGCGTCTTCTATGGCTACACCTTC.

The DNA for the CDR3 is TGTGCCAGCAGCTTCGAGACAGGGGGCTGGGGGGAGACCCAGTACTTC. This translates into CASSFETGGWGETQYF. The chain employs TRBV5-8 and TRBJ2-5, with 10 bases that match TRBD1. This CDR3 has 16 residues. Looked up from germline, CDR1 is SGHTS and CDR2 is YDEGEE. After removal of 2 bases from V and 5 bases from J, the junction contained 9 bases not matched to a gene.

The CDR3 loop is CASSPRTSPDYGYTF. The CDR3 coding sequence is TGTGCCAGCAGCCCCCGGACTTCCCCGGACTATGGCTACACCTTC. The chain uses TRBV11-1 and TRBJ1-2; unclear D gene. Trimming took 5 bases from V and 3 from J, leaving 16 bases between them. This CDR3 has 15 residues. CDR1 is SGHAT, CDR2 FQDESV, per germline (reference sequence).

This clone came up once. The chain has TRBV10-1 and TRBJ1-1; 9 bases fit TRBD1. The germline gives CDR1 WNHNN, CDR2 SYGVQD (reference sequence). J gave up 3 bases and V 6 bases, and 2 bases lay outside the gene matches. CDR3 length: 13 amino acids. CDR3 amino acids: CASSRTGDTEAFF. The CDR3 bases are TGCGCCAGCAGCCGGACAGGGGACACTGAAGCTTTCTTT.

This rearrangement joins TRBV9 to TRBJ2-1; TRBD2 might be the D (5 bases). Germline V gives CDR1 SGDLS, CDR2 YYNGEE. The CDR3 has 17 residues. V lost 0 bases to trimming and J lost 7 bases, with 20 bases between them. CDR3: CASSVELEDWAENEQFF. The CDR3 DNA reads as TGTGCCAGCAGCGTAGAATTAGAGGACTGGGCGGAAAATGAGCAGTTCTTC.

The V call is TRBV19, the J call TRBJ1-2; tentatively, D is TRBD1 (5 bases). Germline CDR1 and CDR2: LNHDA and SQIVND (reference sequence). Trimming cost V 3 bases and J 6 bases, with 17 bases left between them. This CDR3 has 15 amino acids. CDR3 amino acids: CASSINWRGQDGYTF. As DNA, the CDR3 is TGTGCCAGTAGTATTAACTGGAGGGGTCAGGATGGCTACACCTTC.

The CDR3 loop reads CSVGEETNYGYTF. Written as DNA, the CDR3 is TGCAGCGTTGGCGAAGAAACTAACTATGGCTACACCTTC. J is TRBJ1-2 and V is TRBV29-1; D is uncertain. CDR1 is SQVTM, CDR2 ANQGSEA, per germline. CDR3 length: 13 residues. Trimming shortened V by 4 bases and J by 0 bases, and 9 bases separated the two germline ends.

The CDR3 nucleotides read TGTGCCAGCAGCCCCCGAAGGGGCGACCGAATCTATGGCTACACCTTC. This sequence encodes CASSPRRGDRIYGYTF. The genes are TRBV7-9 and TRBJ1-2; tentative D call: TRBD1 (5 bases). The CDR3 is made up of 16 amino acids. Germline-derived CDR1 and CDR2 are SEHNR and FQNEAQ (reference sequence). The V end was cut by 5 bases, the J end by 4 bases, with 20 bases between.

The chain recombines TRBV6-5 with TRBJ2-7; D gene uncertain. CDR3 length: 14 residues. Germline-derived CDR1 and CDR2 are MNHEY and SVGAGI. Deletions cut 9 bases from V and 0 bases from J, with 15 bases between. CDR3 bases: TGTGCCAGTGCCCGTGAGGTCAGCTCCTACGAGCAGTACTTC. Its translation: CASAREVSSYEQYF.

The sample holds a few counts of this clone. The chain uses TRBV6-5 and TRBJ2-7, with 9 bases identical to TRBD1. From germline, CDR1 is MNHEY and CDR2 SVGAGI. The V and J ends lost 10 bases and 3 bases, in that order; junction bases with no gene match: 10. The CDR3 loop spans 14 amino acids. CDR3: CATTGTGSNYEQYF. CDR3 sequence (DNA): TGTGCCACCACCGGGACAGGGAGCAACTACGAGCAGTACTTC.

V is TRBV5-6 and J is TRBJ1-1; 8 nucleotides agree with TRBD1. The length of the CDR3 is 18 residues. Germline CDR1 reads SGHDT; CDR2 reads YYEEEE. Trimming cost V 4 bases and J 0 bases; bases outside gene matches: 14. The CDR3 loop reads CASSPRRTGPLMNTEAFF. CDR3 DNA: TGTGCCAGCAGCCCCCGTCGGACAGGGCCCCTAATGAACACTGAAGCTTTCTTT.

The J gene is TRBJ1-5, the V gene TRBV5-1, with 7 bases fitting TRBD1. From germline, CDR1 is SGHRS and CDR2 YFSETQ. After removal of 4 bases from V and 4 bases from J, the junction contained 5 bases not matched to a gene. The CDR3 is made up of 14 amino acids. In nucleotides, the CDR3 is TGCGCCAGCAGCACCGGGACAGTAAATCAGCCCCAGCATTTT. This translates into CASSTGTVNQPQHF.

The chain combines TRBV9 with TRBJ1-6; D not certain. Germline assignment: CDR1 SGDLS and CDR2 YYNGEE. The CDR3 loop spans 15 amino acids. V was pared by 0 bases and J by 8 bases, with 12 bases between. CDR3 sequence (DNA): TGTGCCAGCAGCGTAGGGAAAAAATTGGATTCACCCCTCCACTTT. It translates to CASSVGKKLDSPLHF.

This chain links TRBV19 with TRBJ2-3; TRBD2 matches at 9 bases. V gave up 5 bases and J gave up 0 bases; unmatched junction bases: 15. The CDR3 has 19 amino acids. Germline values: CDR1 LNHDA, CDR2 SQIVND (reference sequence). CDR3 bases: TGTGCCAGTAGTCCCTCGTGGAGCGGGAGGATTACTAGCACAGATACGCAGTATTTT. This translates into CASSPSWSGRITSTDTQYF.

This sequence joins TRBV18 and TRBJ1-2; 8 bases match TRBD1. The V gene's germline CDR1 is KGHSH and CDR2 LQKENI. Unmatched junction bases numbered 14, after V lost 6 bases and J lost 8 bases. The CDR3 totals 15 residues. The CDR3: CASSARGQGAIGYTF. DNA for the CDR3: TGTGCCAGCTCCGCCCGGGGCCAGGGGGCGATAGGCTACACCTTC.

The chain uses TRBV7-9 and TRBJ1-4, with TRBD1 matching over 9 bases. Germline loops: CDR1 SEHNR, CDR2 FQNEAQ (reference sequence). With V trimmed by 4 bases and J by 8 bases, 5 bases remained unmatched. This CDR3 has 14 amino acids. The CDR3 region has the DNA TGTGCCAGCAGCTCGGACAGGGGAGGCGAAAAACTGTTTTTT. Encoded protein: CASSSDRGGEKLFF. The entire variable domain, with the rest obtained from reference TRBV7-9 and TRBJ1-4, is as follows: DTGVSQNPRHKITKRGQNVTFRCDPISEHNRLYWYRQTLGQGPEFLTYFQNEAQLEKSRLLSDRFSAERPKGSFSTLEIQRTEQGDSAMYLCASSSDRGGEKLFFGSGTQLSVL.